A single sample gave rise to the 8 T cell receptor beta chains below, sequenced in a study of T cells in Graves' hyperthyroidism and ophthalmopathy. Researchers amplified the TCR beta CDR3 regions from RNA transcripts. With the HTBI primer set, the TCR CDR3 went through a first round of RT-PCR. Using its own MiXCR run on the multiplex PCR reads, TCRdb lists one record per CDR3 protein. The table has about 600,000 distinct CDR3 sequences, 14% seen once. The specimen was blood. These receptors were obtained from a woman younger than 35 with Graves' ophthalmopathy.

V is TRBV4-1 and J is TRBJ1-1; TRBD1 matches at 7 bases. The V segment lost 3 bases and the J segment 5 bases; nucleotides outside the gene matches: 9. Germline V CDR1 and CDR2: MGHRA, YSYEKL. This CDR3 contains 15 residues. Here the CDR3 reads CASSQYHRGMTEAFF. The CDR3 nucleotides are TGCGCCAGCAGCCAGTACCACAGGGGTATGACTGAAGCTTTCTTT.

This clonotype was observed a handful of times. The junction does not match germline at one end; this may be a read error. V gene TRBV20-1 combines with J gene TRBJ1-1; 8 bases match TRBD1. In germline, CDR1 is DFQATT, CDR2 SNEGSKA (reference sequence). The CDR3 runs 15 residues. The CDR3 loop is CSASGQGARNAEAFF. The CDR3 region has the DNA TGCAGTGCTAGTGGCCAGGGGGCGAGGAACGCTGAAGCTTTCTTT.

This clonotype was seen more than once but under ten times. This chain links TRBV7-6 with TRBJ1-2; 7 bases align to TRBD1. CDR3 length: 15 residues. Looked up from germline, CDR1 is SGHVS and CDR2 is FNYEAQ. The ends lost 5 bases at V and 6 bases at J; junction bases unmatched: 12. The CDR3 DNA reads TGTGCCAGCAGCCCTACTGACGGACAGGTCCATGGCTACACCTTC. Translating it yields CASSPTDGQVHGYTF. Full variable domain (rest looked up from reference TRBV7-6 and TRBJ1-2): GAGVSQSPRYKVTKRGQDVALRCDPISGHVSLYWYRQALGQGPEFLTYFNYEAQQDKSGLPNDRFSAERPEGSISTLTIQRTEQRDSAMYRCASSPTDGQVHGYTFGSGTRLTVV.

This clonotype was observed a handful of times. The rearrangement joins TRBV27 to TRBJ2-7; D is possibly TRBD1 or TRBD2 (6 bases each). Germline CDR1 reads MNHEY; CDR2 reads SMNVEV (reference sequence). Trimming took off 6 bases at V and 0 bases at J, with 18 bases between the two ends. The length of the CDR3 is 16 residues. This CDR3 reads CASSRLGGFSSYEQYF. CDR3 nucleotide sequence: TGTGCCAGCAGCCGACTAGGGGGGTTCAGCTCCTACGAGCAGTACTTC.

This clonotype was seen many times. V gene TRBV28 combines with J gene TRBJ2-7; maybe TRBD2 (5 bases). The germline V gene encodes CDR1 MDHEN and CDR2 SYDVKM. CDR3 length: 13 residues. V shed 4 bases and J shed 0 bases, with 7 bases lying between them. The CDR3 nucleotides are TGTGCCAGCAGTTGGACTTACTCCTACGAGCAGTACTTC. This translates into CASSWTYSYEQYF.

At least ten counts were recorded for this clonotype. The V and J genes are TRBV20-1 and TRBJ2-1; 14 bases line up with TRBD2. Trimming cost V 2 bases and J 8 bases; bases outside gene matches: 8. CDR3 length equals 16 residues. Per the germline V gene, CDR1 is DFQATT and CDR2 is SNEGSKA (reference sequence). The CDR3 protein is CSARPSTSGRAYEQFF. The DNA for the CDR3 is TGCAGTGCTAGACCGTCGACTAGCGGGAGGGCCTATGAGCAGTTCTTC.

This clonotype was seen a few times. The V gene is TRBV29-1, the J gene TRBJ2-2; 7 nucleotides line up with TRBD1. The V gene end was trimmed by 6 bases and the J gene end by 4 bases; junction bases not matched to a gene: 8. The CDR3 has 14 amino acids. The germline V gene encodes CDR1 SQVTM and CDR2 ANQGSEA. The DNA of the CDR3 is TGCAGCGTCCCGATCCCAGGGGGCACCGGGGAGCTGTTTTTT. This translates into CSVPIPGGTGELFF.

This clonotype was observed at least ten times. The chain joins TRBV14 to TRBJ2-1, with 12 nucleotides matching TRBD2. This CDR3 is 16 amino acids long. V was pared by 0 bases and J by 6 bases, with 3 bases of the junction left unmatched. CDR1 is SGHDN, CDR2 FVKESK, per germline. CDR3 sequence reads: CASSQERLAGVNEQFF. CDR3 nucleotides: TGTGCCAGCAGCCAAGAGAGACTAGCGGGAGTCAATGAGCAGTTCTTC.